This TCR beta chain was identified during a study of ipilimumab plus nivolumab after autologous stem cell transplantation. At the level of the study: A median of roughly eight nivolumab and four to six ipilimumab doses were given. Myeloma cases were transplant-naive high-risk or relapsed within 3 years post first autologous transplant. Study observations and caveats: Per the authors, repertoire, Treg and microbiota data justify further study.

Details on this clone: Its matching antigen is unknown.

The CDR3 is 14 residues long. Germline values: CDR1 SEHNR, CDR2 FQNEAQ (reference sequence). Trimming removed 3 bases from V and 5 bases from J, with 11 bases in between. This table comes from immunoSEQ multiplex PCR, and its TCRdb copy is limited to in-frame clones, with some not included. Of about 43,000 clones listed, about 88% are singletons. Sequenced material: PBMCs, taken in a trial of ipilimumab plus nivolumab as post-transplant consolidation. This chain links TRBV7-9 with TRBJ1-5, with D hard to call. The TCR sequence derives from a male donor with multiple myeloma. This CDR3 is CASSLAGGYQPQHF. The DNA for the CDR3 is TGTGCCAGCAGCTTGGCGGGAGGGTATCAGCCCCAGCATTTT.